The 13 T cell receptor beta chains below were found in one sample sequenced in a study of post-analysis software for immune sequencing data. Study-wide findings and caveats: A few TRBV segments were significantly more frequent in patients than in controls. TRBV5-6, TRBV5-1 and TRBV20-1 were among these segments.

Unique molecular identifiers were built into the TCR beta cDNA libraries. One entry per CDR3 protein, called by TCRdb with MiXCR from the PCR reads. The sample consists of about 460,000 distinct CDR3 sequences, roughly 45% of them appearing once. No antigens are known for them. What was sequenced was blood. The receptors here all came from a girl between 5 and 17 years old with multiple sclerosis.

This sequence joins TRBV4-2 and TRBJ2-7; 10 nucleotides agree with TRBD2. This CDR3 is 16 amino acids long. The V gene's germline CDR1 is LGHNA and CDR2 YNFKEQ. V was pared by 0 bases and J by 3 bases, with 5 bases of the junction left unmatched. Here the CDR3 DNA reads TGTGCCAGCAGCCAAGAACCCGGACTAGCGGTCTACGAGCAGTACTTC. It yields the protein CASSQEPGLAVYEQYF.

The rearrangement joins TRBV7-3 to TRBJ1-2, with a possible D match to TRBD1 (5 bases). The CDR3 contains 14 residues. Germline CDR1 is SGHTA and CDR2 is FQGTGA. The V end was cut by 5 bases, the J end by 4 bases, with 14 bases between. CDR3: CASSPGRGPYGYTF. As DNA, the CDR3 is TGTGCCAGCAGCCCGGGACGGGGTCCCTATGGCTACACCTTC.

About this clonotype itself: One end of the junction does not line up with germline, which may come from a read error. The V call is TRBV4-3, the J call TRBJ1-1, with unresolved D. The CDR3 length is 13 residues. Germline lookup yields CDR1 LGHNA and CDR2 YSLEER. The CDR3 DNA is TGCGCTAGCAGCCAAGGCGTGGGCACTGAAGCTTTCTTT. This translates into CASSQGVGTEAFF.

The V and J genes are TRBV6-5 and TRBJ2-5, with 13 bases fitting TRBD2. The DNA end is more similar to TRBJ2-7, so the J call may be wrong. Germline V gene sequence: CDR1 MNHEY, CDR2 SVGAGI. The CDR3 is 17 residues long. The CDR3 here is CASSYWGLAGRTYEQYF. For the CDR3, the DNA is TGTGCCAGCAGTTACTGGGGACTAGCGGGACGGACCTACGAGCAGTACTTC.

This chain joins TRBV7-2 and TRBJ2-7; the D gene could be TRBD1 or TRBD2 (6 bases each). Germline V gives CDR1 SGHTA, CDR2 FQGNSA. Trimming shortened V by 5 bases and J by 3 bases, and 14 bases separated the two germline ends. This CDR3 comprises 14 residues. The CDR3 bases are TGTGCCAGCAGCCGCATCGGGGGCCTCTACGAGCAGTACTTC. It translates to CASSRIGGLYEQYF.

Note on this clonotype: A read error may explain this, as a much larger clone is one base away. V and J are TRBV29-1 and TRBJ2-1; a weak D match, TRBD1 (6 bases). The J call is uncertain, as TRBJ2-7 better fits the DNA end. Germline V gene lookup returns CDR1 SQVTM and CDR2 ANQGSEA. This CDR3 is 15 amino acids long. CDR3 sequence reads: CSVLGGGRSYNEQYF. CDR3 bases: TGCAGCGTTTTAGGTGGGGGCCGATCCTACAATGAGCAGTACTTC.

As DNA, the CDR3 is TGCAGTGCCCCGGGACAGGGGTCTAGCACAGATACGCAGTATTTT. Translation: CSAPGQGSSTDTQYF. V usage is TRBV20-1 and J usage is TRBJ2-3; 10 bases align to TRBD1. The V gene end was trimmed by 6 bases and the J gene end by 0 bases; junction bases not matched to a gene: 6. There are 15 residues in the CDR3. Germline V CDR1 and CDR2: DFQATT, SNEGSKA (reference sequence).

This clonotype was seen more than once but under ten times. This sequence joins TRBV4-3 and TRBJ2-5, with 8 bases lining up with TRBD2. TRBJ2-7 matches the DNA end more closely, so the J call is doubtful. Germline CDR1 LGHNA, CDR2 YSLEER. This CDR3 has 17 amino acids. The CDR3 sequence is CASSQDRRAGANSEQYF. The CDR3 bases are TGCGCCAGCAGCCAAGATAGGCGAGCGGGAGCTAATTCCGAGCAGTACTTC.

The table lists this clonotype with a count of one. The J gene is TRBJ2-1, the V gene TRBV14; 7 bases fit TRBD2. CDR3 length: 16 residues. Germline V gene sequence: CDR1 SGHDN, CDR2 FVKESK. Trimming took 3 bases from V and 2 from J; bases not matched to a gene: 7. CDR3 residues: CASSHRGRTTYNEQFF. Written as DNA, the CDR3 is TGTGCCAGCAGCCACCGCGGGAGAACAACCTACAATGAGCAGTTCTTC.

V and J are TRBV29-1 and TRBJ1-5; 8 nucleotides line up with TRBD1. V lost 4 bases, J lost 5 bases, and 13 bases stayed unmatched. CDR1 SQVTM and CDR2 ANQGSEA come from the germline V gene. The CDR3 has 16 amino acids. Here the CDR3 DNA reads TGCAGCGTTGGCTCTATCCGGGACAGGTTCTATCAGCCCCAGCATTTT. Its translation: CSVGSIRDRFYQPQHF.

There are a few counts of this clonotype. This sequence joins TRBV10-3 and TRBJ2-4; no definite D call. Trimming pared 3 bases from V and 3 bases from J, leaving 9 bases between. CDR3 length equals 14 residues. CDR1 and CDR2 (germline): ENHRY, SYGVKD. The CDR3 DNA is TGTGCCATCAGTGAAGGGCGGAACAAAAACATTCAGTACTTC. The encoded protein is CAISEGRNKNIQYF.

This clonotype turned up a few times. The gene calls are TRBV10-1 and TRBJ2-1, with 12 bases identical to TRBD2. CDR1 and CDR2 from the germline V gene are WNHNN and SYGVQD (reference sequence). This CDR3 is built from 17 residues. V was clipped by 4 bases and J by 7 bases; unmatched bases: 11. This CDR3 reads CASSVYGLAGRRNEQFF. CDR3 nucleotide sequence: TGCGCCAGCAGTGTTTACGGACTAGCGGGAAGACGGAATGAGCAGTTCTTC.

This clonotype was counted once. The J gene is TRBJ2-1, the V gene TRBV12-3 or TRBV12-4; D uncertain. Trimming shortened V by 7 bases and J by 0 bases, and 13 bases separated the two germline ends. The CDR3 spans 15 residues. In DNA, the CDR3 is TGTGCCAGCATCCTAGGGCTTAGCTCCTACAATGAGCAGTTCTTC. It codes for CASILGLSSYNEQFF.